The present T cell receptor beta chain was sequenced within a study of human thymus T cells. TCRdb's table, derived via immunoSEQ multiplex PCR, lists solely in-frame clones and lacks some. The sample shows about 60,000 clones, over 85% of them seen only once. The length of the CDR3 is 15 residues. Trimming took off 4 bases at V and 3 bases at J, with 17 bases between the two ends. CDR1 SGHNT and CDR2 YYREEE come from the germline V gene (reference sequence). The sample was blood. The chain recombines TRBV5-4 with TRBJ2-7; TRBD1 might be the D (6 bases). This TCR came from a boy younger than two with a congenital heart defect but otherwise immunologically healthy. The CDR3 DNA follows: TGTGCCAGCAGCCTAGAAACGAACAGGGACTACGAGCAGTACTTC. Its protein is CASSLETNRDYEQYF.